The clone carrying this TCR beta chain was detected once. The sample comes from a study of blood T cell repertoires in COVID-19. About the research overall: T cells, B-cell-depleted T cells, or PBMCs provided the cDNA or gDNA that served as material.

Profiling relied on immunoSEQ multiplex PCR, and the TCRdb table lists in-frame clones only, not all of them. The repertoire consists of about 310,000 clones, with around nine tenths occurring once and the leading ten covering approximately 8.8%. Germline V gene sequence: CDR1 SQVTM, CDR2 ANQGSEA. The CDR3 is 18 amino acids. Trimming stripped 4 bases from V and 2 bases from J, with 26 bases between. Adults between roughly 18 and 89 years of age took part from 24 US areas. This chain connects TRBV29-1 to TRBJ1-1, with D tentatively TRBD1 (5 bases). This TCR was recovered from a middle-aged woman who had recovered from COVID-19. Material for sequencing was PBMCs or T cells enriched from blood (not recorded which). The CDR3 loop reads CSVVPPLKGHYINTEAFF. CDR3 DNA sequence: TGCAGCGTTGTCCCGCCACTGAAAGGACATTATATCAACACTGAAGCTTTCTTT.